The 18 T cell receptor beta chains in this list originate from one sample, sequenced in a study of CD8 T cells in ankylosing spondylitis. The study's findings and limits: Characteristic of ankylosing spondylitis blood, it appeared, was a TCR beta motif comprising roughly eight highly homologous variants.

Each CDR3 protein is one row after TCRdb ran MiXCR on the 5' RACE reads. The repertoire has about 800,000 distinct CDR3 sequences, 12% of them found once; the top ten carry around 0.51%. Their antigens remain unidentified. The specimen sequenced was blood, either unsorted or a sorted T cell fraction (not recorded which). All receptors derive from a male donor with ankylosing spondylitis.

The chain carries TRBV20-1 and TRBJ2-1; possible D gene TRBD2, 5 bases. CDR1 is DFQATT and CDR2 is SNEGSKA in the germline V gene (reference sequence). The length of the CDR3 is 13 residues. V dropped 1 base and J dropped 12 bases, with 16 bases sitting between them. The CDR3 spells CSARVAVSAGQFF. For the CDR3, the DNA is TGCAGTGCTAGAGTCGCGGTCTCCGCGGGGCAGTTCTTC.

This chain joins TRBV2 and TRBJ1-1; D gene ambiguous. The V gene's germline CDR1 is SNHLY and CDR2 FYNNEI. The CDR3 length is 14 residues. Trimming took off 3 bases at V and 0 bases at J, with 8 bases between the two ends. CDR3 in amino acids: CASSDLVLNTEAFF. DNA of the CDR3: TGTGCCAGCAGTGATCTGGTTTTGAACACTGAAGCTTTCTTT.

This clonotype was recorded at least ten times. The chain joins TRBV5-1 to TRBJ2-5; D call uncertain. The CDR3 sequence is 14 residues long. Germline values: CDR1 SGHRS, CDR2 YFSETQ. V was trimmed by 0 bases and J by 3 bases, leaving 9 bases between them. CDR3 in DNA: TGCGCCAGCAGCTTGGGACGAGAAAAAGAGACCCAGTACTTC. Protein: CASSLGREKETQYF.

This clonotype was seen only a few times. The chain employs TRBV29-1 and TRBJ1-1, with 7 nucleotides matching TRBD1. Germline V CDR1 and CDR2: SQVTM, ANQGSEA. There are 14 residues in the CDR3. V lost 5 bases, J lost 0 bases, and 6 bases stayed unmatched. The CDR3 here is CSVPRGQVNTEAFF. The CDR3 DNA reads TGCAGCGTTCCCCGTGGACAGGTGAACACTGAAGCTTTCTTT.

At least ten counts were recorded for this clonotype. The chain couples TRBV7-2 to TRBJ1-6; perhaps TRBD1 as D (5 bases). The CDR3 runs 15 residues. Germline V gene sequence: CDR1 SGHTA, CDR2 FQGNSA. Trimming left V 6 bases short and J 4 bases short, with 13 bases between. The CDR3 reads CASRKPGPYNSPLHF. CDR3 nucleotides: TGTGCCAGCAGGAAACCGGGACCGTATAATTCACCCCTCCACTTT.

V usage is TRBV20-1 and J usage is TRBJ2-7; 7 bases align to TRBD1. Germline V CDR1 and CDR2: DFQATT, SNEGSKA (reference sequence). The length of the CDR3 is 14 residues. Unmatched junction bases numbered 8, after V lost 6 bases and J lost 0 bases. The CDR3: CSAPRQGDSYEQYF. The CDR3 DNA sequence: TGCAGTGCCCCCCGCCAGGGGGACTCCTACGAGCAGTACTTC.

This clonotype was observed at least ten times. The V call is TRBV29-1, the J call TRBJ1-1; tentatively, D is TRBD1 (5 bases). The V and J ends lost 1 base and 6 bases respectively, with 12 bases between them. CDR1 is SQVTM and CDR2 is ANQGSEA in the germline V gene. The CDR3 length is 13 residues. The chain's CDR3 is CSVEGRASAEAFF. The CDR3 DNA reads TGCAGCGTTGAAGGCAGGGCCTCCGCTGAAGCTTTCTTT.

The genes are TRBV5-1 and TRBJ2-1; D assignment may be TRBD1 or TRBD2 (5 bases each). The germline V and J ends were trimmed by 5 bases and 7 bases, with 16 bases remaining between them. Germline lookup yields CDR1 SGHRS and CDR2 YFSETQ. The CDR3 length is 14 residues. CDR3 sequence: CASRKGTPRNEQFF. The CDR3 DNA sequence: TGCGCCAGCAGGAAGGGGACCCCCCGGAATGAGCAGTTCTTC.

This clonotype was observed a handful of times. CDR3 amino acids: CSVTGDVDQPQHF. The CDR3 coding sequence is TGCAGCGTTACGGGAGATGTCGATCAGCCCCAGCATTTT. The chain recombines TRBV29-1 with TRBJ1-5; D gene ambiguous. V shed 5 bases and J shed 5 bases, with 13 bases lying between them. This CDR3 has 13 amino acids. Germline V CDR1 and CDR2: SQVTM, ANQGSEA.

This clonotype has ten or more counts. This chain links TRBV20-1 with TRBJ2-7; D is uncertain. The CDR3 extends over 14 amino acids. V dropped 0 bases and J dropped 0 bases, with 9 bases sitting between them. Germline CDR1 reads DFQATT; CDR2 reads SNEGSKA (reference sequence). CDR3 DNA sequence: TGCAGTGCTAGAGAGCCACATAGCTCCTACGAGCAGTACTTC. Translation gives CSAREPHSSYEQYF.

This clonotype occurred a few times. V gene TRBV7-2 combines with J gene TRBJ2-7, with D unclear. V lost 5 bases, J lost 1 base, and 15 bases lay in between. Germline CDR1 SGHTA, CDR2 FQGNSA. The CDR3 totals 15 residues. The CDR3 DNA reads TGTGCCAGCAGCGGTTGGTCGACGGTATCCTACGAGCAGTACTTC. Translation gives CASSGWSTVSYEQYF.

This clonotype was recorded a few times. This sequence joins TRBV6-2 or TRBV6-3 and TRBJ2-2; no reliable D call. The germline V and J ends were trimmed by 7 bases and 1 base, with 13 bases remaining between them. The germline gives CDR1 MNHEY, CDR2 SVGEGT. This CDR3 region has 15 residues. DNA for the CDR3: TGTGCCAGCAAAAAACTTCAGCAGAACACCGGGGAGCTGTTTTTT. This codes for CASKKLQQNTGELFF.

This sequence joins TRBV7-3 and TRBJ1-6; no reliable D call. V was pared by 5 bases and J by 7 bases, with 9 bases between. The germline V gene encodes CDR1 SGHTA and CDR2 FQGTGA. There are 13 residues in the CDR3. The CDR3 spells CASSRIVNSPLHF. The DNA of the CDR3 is TGTGCCAGCAGCCGTATAGTAAATTCACCCCTCCACTTT.

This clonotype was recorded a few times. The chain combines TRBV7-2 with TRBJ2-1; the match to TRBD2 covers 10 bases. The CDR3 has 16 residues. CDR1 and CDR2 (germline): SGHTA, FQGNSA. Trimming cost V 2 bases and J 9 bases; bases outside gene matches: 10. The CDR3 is CASSLRWTSGSGEQFF. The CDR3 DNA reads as TGTGCCAGCAGCTTAAGGTGGACTAGCGGTTCTGGTGAGCAGTTCTTC.

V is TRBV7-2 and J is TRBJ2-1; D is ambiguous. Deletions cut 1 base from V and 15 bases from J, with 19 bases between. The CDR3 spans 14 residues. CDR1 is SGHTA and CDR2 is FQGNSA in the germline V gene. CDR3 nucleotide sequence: TGTGCCAGCAGCTTAGAACCGACCGCTGCGTATTCGTTCTTC. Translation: CASSLEPTAAYSFF. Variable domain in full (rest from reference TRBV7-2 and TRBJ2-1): GAGVSQSPSNKVTEKGKDVELRCDPISGHTALYWYRQSLGQGLEFLIYFQGNSAPDKSGLPSDRFSAERTGGSVSTLTIQRTQQEDSAVYLCASSLEPTAAYSFFGPGTRLTVL.

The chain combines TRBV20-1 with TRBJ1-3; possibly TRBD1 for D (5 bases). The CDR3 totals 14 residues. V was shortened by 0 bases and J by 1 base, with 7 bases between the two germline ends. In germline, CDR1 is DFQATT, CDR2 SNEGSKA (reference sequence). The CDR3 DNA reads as TGCAGTGCTAGAGAGACAGTTTCTGGAAACACCATATATTTT. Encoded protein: CSARETVSGNTIYF.

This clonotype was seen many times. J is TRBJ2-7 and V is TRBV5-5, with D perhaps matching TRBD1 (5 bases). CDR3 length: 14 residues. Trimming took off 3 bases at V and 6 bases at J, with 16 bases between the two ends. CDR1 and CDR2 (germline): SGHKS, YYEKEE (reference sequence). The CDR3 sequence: CASSSDSSRVEQYF. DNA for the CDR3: TGTGCCAGCAGCTCAGACAGCTCGAGAGTCGAGCAGTACTTC.

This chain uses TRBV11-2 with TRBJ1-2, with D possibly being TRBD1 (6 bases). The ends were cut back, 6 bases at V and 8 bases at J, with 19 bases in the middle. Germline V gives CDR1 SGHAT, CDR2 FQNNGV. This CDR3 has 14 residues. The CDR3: CASSLSPGARGYTF. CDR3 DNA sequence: TGTGCCAGCAGTCTCAGCCCGGGGGCGAGAGGCTACACCTTC.